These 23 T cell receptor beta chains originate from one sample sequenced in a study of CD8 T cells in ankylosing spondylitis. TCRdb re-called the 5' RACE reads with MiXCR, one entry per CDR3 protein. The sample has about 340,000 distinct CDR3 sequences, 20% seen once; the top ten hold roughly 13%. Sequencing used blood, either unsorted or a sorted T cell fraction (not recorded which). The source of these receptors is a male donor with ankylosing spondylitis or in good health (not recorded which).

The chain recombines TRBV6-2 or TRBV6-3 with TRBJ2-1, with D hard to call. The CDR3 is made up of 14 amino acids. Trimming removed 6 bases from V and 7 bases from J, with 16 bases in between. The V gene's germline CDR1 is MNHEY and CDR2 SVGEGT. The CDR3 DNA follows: TGTGCCAGCAGATGGACGGAAAAAAAAAATGAGCAGTTCTTC. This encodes CASRWTEKKNEQFF.

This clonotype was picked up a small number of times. CDR3 sequence (DNA): TGTGCCACCAGCGGCGTAGACTTCGACGGGGGGGGGACCTACAATGAGCAGTTCTTC. It codes for CATSGVDFDGGGTYNEQFF. The genes are TRBV24-1 and TRBJ2-1; 8 nucleotides agree with TRBD2. The CDR3 runs to 19 residues. The V segment lost 7 bases and the J segment 2 bases; nucleotides outside the gene matches: 18. CDR1 is KGHDR and CDR2 is SFDVKD in the germline V gene.

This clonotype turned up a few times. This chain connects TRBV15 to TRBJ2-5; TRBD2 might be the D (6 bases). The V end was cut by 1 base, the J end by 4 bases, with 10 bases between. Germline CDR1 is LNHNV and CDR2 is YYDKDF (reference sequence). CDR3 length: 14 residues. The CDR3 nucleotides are TGTGCCACCAGCAGAGTCGTGGGGGGAGAGACCCAGTACTTC. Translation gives CATSRVVGGETQYF.

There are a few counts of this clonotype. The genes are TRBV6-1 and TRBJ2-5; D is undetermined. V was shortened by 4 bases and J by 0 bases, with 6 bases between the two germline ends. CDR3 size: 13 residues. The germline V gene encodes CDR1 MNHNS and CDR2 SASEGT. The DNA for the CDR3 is TGTGCCAGCAGTGGGCCAAACCAAGAGACCCAGTACTTC. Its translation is CASSGPNQETQYF.

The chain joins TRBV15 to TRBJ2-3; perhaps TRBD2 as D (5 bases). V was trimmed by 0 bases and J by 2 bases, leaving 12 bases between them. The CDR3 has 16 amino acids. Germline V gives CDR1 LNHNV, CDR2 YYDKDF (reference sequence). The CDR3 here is CATSREAGLTTDTQYF. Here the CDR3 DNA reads TGTGCCACCAGCAGAGAGGCGGGTCTGACCACAGATACGCAGTATTTT.

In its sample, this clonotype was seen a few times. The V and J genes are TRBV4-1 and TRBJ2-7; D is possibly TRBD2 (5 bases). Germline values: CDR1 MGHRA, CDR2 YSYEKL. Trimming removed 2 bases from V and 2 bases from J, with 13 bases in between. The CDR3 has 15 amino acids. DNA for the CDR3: TGCGCCAGCAGCCAAATCCCTGGGAGCACCTACGAGCAGTACTTC. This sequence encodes CASSQIPGSTYEQYF.

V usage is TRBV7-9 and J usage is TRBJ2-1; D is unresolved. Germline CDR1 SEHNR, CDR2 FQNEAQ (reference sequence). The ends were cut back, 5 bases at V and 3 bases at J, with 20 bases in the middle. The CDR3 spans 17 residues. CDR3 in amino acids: CASSQVGQIKVYNEQFF. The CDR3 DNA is TGTGCCAGCAGCCAAGTTGGTCAAATAAAAGTCTACAATGAGCAGTTCTTC. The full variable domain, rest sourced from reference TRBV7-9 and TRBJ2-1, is DTGVSQNPRHKITKRGQNVTFRCDPISEHNRLYWYRQTLGQGPEFLTYFQNEAQLEKSRLLSDRFSAERPKGSFSTLEIQRTEQGDSAMYLCASSQVGQIKVYNEQFFGPGTRLTVL.

The CDR3 sequence: CASSRAELYEQYF. The CDR3 region has the DNA TGTGCCAGCAGCCGAGCAGAGCTCTACGAGCAGTACTTC. J is TRBJ2-7 and V is TRBV12-3 or TRBV12-4, with D hard to call. V shed 6 bases and J shed 3 bases, with 12 bases lying between them. This CDR3 has 13 amino acids.

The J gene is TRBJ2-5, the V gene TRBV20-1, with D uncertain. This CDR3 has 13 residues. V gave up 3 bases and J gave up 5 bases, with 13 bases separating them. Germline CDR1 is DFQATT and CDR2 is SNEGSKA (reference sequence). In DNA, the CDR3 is TGCAGTGCTAGTCATCCGGTTTGGGAGACCCAGTACTTC. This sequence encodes CSASHPVWETQYF.

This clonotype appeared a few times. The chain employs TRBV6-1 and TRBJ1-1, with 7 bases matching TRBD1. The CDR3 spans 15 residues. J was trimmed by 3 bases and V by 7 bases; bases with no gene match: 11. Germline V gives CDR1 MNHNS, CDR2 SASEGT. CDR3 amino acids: CASTLRAGGYTEAFF. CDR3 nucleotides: TGTGCCAGCACCCTCCGCGCAGGGGGATACACTGAAGCTTTCTTT.

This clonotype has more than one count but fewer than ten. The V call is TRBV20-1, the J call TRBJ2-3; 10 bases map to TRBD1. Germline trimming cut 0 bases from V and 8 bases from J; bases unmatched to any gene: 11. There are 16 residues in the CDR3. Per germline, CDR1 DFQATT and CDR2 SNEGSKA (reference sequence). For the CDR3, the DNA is TGCAGTGCTAGAGATCCCGACAGGGGGCTGGTTGGTACGCAGTATTTT. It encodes CSARDPDRGLVGTQYF.

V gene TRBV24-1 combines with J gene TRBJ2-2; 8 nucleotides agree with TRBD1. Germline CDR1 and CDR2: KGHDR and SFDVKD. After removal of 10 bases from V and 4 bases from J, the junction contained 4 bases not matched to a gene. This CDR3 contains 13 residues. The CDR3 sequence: CATSDRATGELFF. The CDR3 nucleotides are TGTGCCACTTCGGACAGGGCCACCGGGGAGCTGTTTTTT.

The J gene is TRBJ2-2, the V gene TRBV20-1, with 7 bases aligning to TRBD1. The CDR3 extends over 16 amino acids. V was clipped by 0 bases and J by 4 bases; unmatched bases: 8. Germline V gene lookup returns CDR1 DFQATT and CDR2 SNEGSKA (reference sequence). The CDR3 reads CSARDGQGEITGELFF. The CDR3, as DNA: TGCAGTGCTAGAGATGGGCAGGGGGAGATCACCGGGGAGCTGTTTTTT.

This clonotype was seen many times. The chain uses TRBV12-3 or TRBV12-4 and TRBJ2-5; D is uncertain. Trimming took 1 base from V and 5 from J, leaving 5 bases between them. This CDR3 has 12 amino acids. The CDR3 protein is CASSLVRETQYF. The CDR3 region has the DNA TGTGCCAGCAGTTTAGTAAGGGAGACCCAGTACTTC.

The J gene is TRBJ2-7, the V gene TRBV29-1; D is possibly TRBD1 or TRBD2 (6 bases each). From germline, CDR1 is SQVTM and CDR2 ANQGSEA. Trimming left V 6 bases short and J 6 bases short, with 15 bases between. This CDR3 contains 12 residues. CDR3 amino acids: CSVKGGLSEQYF. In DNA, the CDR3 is TGCAGCGTCAAAGGGGGGCTGAGCGAGCAGTACTTC.

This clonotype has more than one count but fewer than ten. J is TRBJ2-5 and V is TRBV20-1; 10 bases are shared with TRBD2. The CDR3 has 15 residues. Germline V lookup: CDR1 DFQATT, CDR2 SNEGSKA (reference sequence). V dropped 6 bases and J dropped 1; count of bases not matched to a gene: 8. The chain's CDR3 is CSAKGLADVQETQYF. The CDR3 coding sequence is TGCAGTGCCAAAGGACTAGCGGACGTCCAAGAGACCCAGTACTTC.

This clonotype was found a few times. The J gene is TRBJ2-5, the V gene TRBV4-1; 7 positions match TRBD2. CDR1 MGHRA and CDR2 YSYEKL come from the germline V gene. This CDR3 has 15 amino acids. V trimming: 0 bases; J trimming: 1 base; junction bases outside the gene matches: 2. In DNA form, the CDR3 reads TGCGCCAGCAGCCAAGAAGGGAGGGCCCAAGAGACCCAGTACTTC. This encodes CASSQEGRAQETQYF.

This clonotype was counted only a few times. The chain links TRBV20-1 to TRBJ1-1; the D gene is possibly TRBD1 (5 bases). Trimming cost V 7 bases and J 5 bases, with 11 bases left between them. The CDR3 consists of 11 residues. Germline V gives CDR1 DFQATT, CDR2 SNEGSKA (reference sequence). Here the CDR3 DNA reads TGCAGTGTCATCCAGGGAACTGAAGCTTTCTTT. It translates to CSVIQGTEAFF.

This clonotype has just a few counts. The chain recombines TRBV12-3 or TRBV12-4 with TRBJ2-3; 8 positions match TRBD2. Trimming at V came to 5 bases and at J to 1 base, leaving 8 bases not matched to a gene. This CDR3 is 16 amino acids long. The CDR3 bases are TGTGCCAGCAGTCCCCACCGGGGGGGCCGCACAGATACGCAGTATTTT. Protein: CASSPHRGGRTDTQYF.

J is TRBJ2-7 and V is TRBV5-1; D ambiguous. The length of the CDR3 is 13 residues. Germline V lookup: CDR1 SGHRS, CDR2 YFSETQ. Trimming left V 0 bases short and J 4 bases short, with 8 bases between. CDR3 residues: CASSLVPLYEQYF. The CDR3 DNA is TGCGCCAGCAGCTTGGTCCCCCTTTACGAGCAGTACTTC.

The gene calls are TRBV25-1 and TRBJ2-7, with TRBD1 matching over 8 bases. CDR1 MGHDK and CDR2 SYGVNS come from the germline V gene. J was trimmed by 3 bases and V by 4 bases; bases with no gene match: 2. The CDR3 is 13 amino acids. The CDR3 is CASSGTGYYEQYF. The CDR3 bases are TGTGCCAGCAGTGGGACAGGGTACTACGAGCAGTACTTC.

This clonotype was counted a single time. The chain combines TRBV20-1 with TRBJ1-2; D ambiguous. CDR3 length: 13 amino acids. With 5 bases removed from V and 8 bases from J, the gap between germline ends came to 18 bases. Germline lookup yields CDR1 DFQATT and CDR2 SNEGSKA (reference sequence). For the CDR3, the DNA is TGCAGTGCTGCAGAGCTCAGCGACGTGGGCTACACCTTC. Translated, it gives CSAAELSDVGYTF.

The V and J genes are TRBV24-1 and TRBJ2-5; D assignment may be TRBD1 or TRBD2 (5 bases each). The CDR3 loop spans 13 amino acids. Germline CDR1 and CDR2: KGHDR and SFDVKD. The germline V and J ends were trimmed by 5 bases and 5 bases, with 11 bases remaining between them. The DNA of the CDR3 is TGTGCCACCAGTGGAGGGGCGTGGGAGACCCAGTACTTC. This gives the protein CATSGGAWETQYF.